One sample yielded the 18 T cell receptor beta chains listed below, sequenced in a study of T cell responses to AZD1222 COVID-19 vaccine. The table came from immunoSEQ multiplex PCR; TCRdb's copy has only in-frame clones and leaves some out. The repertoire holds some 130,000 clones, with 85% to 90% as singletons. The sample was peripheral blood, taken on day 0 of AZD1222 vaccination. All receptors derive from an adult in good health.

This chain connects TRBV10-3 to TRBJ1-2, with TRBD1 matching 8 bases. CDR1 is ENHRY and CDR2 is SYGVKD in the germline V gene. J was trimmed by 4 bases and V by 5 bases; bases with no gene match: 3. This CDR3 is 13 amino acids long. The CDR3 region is CAISLDRVYGYTF. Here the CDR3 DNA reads TGTGCCATCAGTTTGGACAGGGTCTATGGCTACACCTTC.

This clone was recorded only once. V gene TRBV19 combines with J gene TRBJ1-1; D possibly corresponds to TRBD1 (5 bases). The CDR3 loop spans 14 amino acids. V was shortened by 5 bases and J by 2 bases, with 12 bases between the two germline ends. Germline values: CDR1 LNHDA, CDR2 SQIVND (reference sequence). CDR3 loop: CASSGGRKNTEAFF. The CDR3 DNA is TGTGCCAGTAGTGGGGGACGCAAAAACACTGAAGCTTTCTTT.

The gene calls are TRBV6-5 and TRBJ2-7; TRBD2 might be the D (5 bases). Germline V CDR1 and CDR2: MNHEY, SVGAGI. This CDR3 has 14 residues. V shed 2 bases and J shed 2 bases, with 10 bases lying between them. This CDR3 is CASSYQRGAYEQYF. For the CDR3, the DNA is TGTGCCAGCAGTTACCAACGGGGAGCCTACGAGCAGTACTTC.

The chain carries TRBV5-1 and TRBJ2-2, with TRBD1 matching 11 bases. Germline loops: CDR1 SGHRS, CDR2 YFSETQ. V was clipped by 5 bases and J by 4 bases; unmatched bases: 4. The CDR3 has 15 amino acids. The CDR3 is CASRGTGGFTGELFF. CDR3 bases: TGCGCCAGCAGGGGGACAGGGGGTTTCACCGGGGAGCTGTTTTTT. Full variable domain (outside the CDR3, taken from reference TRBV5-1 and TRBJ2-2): KAGVTQTPRYLIKTRGQQVTLSCSPISGHRSVSWYQQTPGQGLQFLFEYFSETQRNKGNFPGRFSGRQFSNSRSEMNVSTLELGDSALYLCASRGTGGFTGELFFGEGSRLTVL.

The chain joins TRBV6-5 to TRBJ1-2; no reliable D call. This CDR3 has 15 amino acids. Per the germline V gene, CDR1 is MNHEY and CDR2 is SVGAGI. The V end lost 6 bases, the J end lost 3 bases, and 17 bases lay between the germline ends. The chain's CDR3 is CASSLTWGKDYGYTF. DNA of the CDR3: TGTGCCAGCAGCCTGACTTGGGGTAAAGACTATGGCTACACCTTC.

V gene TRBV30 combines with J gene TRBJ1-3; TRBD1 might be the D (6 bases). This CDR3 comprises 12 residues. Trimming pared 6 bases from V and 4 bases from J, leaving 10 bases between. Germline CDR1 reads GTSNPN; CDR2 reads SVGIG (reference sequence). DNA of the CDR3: TGTGCCTGCACCAGGGGAGGAAACACCATATATTTT. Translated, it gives CACTRGGNTIYF.

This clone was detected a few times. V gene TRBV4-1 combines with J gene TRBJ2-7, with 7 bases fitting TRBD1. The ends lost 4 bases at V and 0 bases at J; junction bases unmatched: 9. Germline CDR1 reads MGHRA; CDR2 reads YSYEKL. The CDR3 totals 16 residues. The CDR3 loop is CASSLLDGQDSYEQYF. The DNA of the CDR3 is TGCGCCAGCAGCCTCCTGGACGGACAGGACTCCTACGAGCAGTACTTC.

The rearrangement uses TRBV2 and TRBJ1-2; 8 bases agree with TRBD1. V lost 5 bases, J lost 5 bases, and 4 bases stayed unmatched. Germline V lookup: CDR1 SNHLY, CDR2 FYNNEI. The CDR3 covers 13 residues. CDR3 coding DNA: TGTGCCAGCAGTCAACAGGGGGAATATGGCTACACCTTC. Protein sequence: CASSQQGEYGYTF.

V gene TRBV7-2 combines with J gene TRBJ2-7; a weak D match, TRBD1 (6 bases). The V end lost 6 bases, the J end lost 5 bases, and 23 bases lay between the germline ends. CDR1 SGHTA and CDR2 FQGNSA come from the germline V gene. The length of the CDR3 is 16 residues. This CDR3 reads CASSFTRDTGGHEQYF. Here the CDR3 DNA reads TGTGCCAGCAGTTTCACCCGGGACACGGGCGGCCACGAGCAGTACTTC.

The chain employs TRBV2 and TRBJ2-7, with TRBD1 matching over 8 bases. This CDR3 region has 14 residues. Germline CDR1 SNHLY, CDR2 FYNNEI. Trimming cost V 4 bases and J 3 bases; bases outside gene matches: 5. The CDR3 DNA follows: TGTGCCAGCAGTGGGACAGGGCCTCGCTACGAGCAGTACTTC. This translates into CASSGTGPRYEQYF.

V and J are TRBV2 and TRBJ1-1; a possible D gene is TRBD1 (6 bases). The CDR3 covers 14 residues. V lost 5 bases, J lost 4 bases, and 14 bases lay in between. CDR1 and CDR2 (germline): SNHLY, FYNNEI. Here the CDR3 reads CASSRSGEGTEAFF. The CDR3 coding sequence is TGTGCCAGCAGTCGATCAGGGGAGGGCACTGAAGCTTTCTTT. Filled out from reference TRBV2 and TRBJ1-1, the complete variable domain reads EPEVTQTPSHQVTQMGQEVILRCVPISNHLYFYWYRQILGQKVEFLVSFYNNEISEKSEIFDDQFSVERPDGSNFTLKIRSTKLEDSAMYFCASSRSGEGTEAFFGQGTRLTVV.

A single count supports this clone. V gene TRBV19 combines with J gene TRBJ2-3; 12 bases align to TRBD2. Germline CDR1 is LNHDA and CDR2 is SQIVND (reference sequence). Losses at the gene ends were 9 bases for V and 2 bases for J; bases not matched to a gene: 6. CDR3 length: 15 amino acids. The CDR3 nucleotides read TGTGCCAGCAAAGGACTAGCGGGGTCCACAGATACGCAGTATTTT. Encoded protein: CASKGLAGSTDTQYF. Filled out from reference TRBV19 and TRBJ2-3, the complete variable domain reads DGGITQSPKYLFRKEGQNVTLSCEQNLNHDAMYWYRQDPGQGLRLIYYSQIVNDFQKGDIAEGYSVSREKKESFPLTVTSAQKNPTAFYLCASKGLAGSTDTQYFGPGTRLTVL.

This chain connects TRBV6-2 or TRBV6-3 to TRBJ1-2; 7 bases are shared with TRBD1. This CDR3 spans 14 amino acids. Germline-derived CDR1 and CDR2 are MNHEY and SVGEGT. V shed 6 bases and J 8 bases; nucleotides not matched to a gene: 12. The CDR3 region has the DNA TGTGCCAGCAGCCGAAGAGGGGGCGGTACGGGCTACACCTTC. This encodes CASSRRGGGTGYTF.

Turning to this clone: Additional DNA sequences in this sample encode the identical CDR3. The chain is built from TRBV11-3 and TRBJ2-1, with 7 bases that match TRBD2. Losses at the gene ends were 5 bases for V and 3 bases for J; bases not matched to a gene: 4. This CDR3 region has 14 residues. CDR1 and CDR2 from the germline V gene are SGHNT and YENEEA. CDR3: CASSLSGGYNEQFF. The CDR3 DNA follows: TGTGCCAGCAGCCTCTCGGGGGGCTACAATGAGCAGTTCTTC.

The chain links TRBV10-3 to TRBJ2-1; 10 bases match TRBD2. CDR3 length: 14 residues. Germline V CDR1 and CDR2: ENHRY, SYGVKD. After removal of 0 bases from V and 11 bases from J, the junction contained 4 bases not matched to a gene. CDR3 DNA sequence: TGTGCCATCAGTGAGTCTAGCGGGGGGAGTAAGCAGTTCTTC. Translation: CAISESSGGSKQFF.

CDR3 protein: CASSQGLAGGLYNEQFF. The CDR3 DNA reads TGTGCCAGCAGCCAAGGACTAGCGGGGGGGCTCTACAATGAGCAGTTCTTC. This sequence joins TRBV3-1 (or the pseudogene TRBV3-2) and TRBJ2-1; 14 bases are a match to TRBD2. Germline lookup yields CDR1 LGHDT and CDR2 YNNKEL (reference sequence). V shed 1 base, J shed 3 bases, and the junction held 2 bases outside the gene matches. The CDR3 has 17 residues.

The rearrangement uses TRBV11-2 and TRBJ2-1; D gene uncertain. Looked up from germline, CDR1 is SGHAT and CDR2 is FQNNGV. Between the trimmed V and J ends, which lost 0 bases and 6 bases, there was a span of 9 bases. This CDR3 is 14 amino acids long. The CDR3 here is CASSLDGVGNEQFF. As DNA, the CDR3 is TGTGCCAGCAGCTTAGATGGGGTGGGCAATGAGCAGTTCTTC.

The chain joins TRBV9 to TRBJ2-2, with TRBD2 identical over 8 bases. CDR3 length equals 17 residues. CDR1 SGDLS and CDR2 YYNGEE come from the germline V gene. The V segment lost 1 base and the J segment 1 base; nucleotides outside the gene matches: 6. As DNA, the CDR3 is TGTGCCAGCAGCGTATCCGCGGGGGGTCGGAACACCGGGGAGCTGTTTTTT. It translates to CASSVSAGGRNTGELFF.